One sample yielded the 32 T cell receptor beta chains listed below, sequenced in a study of vaccination and CD4 T cells after COVID-19. MiXCR, applied by TCRdb to the PCR reads, yields one record per CDR3 protein. Among just over 20,000 distinct CDR3 sequences listed, 58% were seen once. The material was CD4+ T cells from blood, obtained before SARS-CoV-2 vaccination. These receptors all come from a human donor who had recovered from COVID-19.

The chain recombines TRBV7-2 with TRBJ1-2; D perhaps matches TRBD1 (6 bases). V was cut by 7 bases and J by 4 bases, with 22 bases left in between. Germline CDR1 SGHTA, CDR2 FQGNSA. This CDR3 has 16 amino acids. CDR3 nucleotides: TGTGCCAGCATCTTGAGCTCCAGGGGAATTCCCTATGGCTACACCTTC. Protein sequence: CASILSSRGIPYGYTF.

This CDR3 reads CATSRDRSSGNTIYF. In DNA form, the CDR3 reads TGTGCCACCAGCAGAGATCGCAGCTCTGGAAACACCATATATTTT. This sequence joins TRBV15 and TRBJ1-3, with D hard to call. Germline V gives CDR1 LNHNV, CDR2 YYDKDF (reference sequence). Trimming shortened V by 0 bases and J by 0 bases, and 6 bases separated the two germline ends. CDR3 length: 15 residues.

V gene TRBV7-2 combines with J gene TRBJ1-6, with 10 bases matching TRBD1. The CDR3 runs 15 residues. Germline lookup yields CDR1 SGHTA and CDR2 FQGNSA. The V gene end was trimmed by 5 bases and the J gene end by 7 bases; junction bases not matched to a gene: 5. The CDR3 region is CASSPRTGGNSPLHF. As DNA, the CDR3 is TGTGCCAGCAGCCCGCGGACAGGGGGAAATTCACCCCTCCACTTT.

The V call is TRBV24-1, the J call TRBJ2-1; TRBD1 or TRBD2 may be the D gene (5 bases each). This CDR3 region has 15 residues. Trimming removed 5 bases from V and 8 bases from J, with 18 bases in between. The germline V gene has CDR1 KGHDR and CDR2 SFDVKD. Here the CDR3 reads CATSGDGVTGHEQFF. The CDR3 DNA is TGTGCCACCAGTGGCGACGGGGTGACGGGGCATGAGCAGTTCTTC.

This clonotype has just a few counts. This chain connects TRBV28 to TRBJ1-2, with 7 bases that match TRBD1. Losses at the gene ends were 4 bases for V and 8 bases for J; bases not matched to a gene: 16. Germline V gene lookup returns CDR1 MDHEN and CDR2 SYDVKM. The CDR3 runs 16 residues. CDR3 protein: CASSSTYMGQLLGYTF. CDR3 nucleotides: TGTGCCAGCAGTTCCACCTACATGGGACAGCTACTCGGCTACACCTTC.

The sample holds a few counts of this clonotype. V gene TRBV2 combines with J gene TRBJ2-5, with D unresolved. Trimming removed 5 bases from V and 5 bases from J, with 12 bases in between. The CDR3 is 13 residues long. In germline, CDR1 is SNHLY, CDR2 FYNNEI. Here the CDR3 reads CASSFGLVETQYF. CDR3 nucleotides: TGTGCCAGCAGTTTTGGGTTAGTTGAGACCCAGTACTTC.

The sample holds a few counts of this clonotype. The chain carries TRBV7-3 and TRBJ1-3, with D tentatively TRBD1 (6 bases). The CDR3 is 15 amino acids. CDR1 and CDR2 (germline): SGHTA, FQGTGA. Trimming took 0 bases from V and 2 from J, leaving 8 bases between them. The CDR3 DNA follows: TGTGCCAGCAGCTTAACCCAGGGGACTGGAAACACCATATATTTT. Its protein is CASSLTQGTGNTIYF.

This clonotype was seen more than once but under ten times. The CDR3 is CSARGGPGTKSTDTQYF. CDR3 nucleotide sequence: TGCAGTGCTAGAGGCGGGCCCGGGACTAAGAGCACAGATACGCAGTATTTT. V usage is TRBV20-1 and J usage is TRBJ2-3; TRBD2 matches at 7 bases. J was trimmed by 0 bases and V by 1 base; bases with no gene match: 10. Per the germline V gene, CDR1 is DFQATT and CDR2 is SNEGSKA (reference sequence). CDR3 length: 17 amino acids.

The chain employs TRBV2 and TRBJ2-1; no clear D. Germline CDR1 and CDR2: SNHLY and FYNNEI. Trimming removed 7 bases at V and 8 bases at J, with 9 bases between. The CDR3 covers 11 residues. This chain's CDR3 is CASTTIYEQFF. In DNA form, the CDR3 reads TGTGCCAGCACTACGATATATGAGCAGTTCTTC.

The chain has TRBV6-1 and TRBJ2-7; D gene uncertain. Germline V lookup: CDR1 MNHNS, CDR2 SASEGT. The CDR3 extends over 14 amino acids. Trimming stripped 1 base from V and 3 bases from J, with 10 bases between. The CDR3 is CASSEGGSGYEQYF. The CDR3, as DNA: TGTGCCAGCAGTGAAGGAGGATCCGGCTACGAGCAGTACTTC.

This clonotype has only a few counts. The chain is built from TRBV7-9 and TRBJ2-5; possibly TRBD1 or TRBD2 for D (6 bases each). This CDR3 has 17 amino acids. V lost 7 bases, J lost 6 bases, and 27 bases lay in between. Germline V lookup: CDR1 SEHNR, CDR2 FQNEAQ (reference sequence). The CDR3 DNA follows: TGTGCCAGCATCCCCTCGGGGGCGATAGGATGGGGGAAGACCCAGTACTTC. It yields the protein CASIPSGAIGWGKTQYF.

The rearrangement uses TRBV7-8 and TRBJ2-7; 9 bases are a match to TRBD1. The CDR3 totals 15 residues. The germline CDR1 and CDR2 sequences are SGHVS and FQNEAQ. Trimming at V came to 1 base and at J to 4 bases, leaving 5 bases not matched to a gene. The CDR3 sequence: CASSLEGQGNYEQYF. The CDR3 DNA reads as TGTGCCAGCAGCTTAGAGGGACAGGGAAATTACGAGCAGTACTTC. The variable domain in full, completed from reference TRBV7-8 and TRBJ2-7, reads GAGVSQSPRYKVAKRGQDVALRCDPISGHVSLFWYQQALGQGPEFLTYFQNEAQLDKSGLPSDRFFAERPEGSVSTLKIQRTQQEDSAVYLCASSLEGQGNYEQYFGPGTRLTVT.

The chain recombines TRBV29-1 with TRBJ1-5; possibly TRBD1 for D (5 bases). Germline-derived CDR1 and CDR2 are SQVTM and ANQGSEA. The CDR3 runs to 15 residues. V was pared by 8 bases and J by 1 base, with 18 bases between. The CDR3 reads CSLGGGTVSNQPQHF. CDR3 bases: TGCAGCCTAGGAGGAGGGACCGTCAGCAATCAGCCCCAGCATTTT.

The rearrangement joins TRBV7-2 to TRBJ2-5; 7 bases align to TRBD1. The V gene end was trimmed by 5 bases and the J gene end by 4 bases; junction bases not matched to a gene: 4. CDR1 SGHTA and CDR2 FQGNSA come from the germline V gene. The CDR3 runs to 13 residues. This chain's CDR3 is CASSVTGRETQYF. The CDR3 coding sequence is TGTGCCAGCAGCGTGACAGGGAGAGAGACCCAGTACTTC. Variable domain in full (rest from reference TRBV7-2 and TRBJ2-5): GAGVSQSPSNKVTEKGKDVELRCDPISGHTALYWYRQSLGQGLEFLIYFQGNSAPDKSGLPSDRFSAERTGGSVSTLTIQRTQQEDSAVYLCASSVTGRETQYFGPGTRLLVL.

This clonotype was detected only a few times. The chain is built from TRBV6-1 and TRBJ2-7, with a weak D call TRBD1 (5 bases). The CDR3 runs to 13 residues. The V gene lost 5 bases and the J gene lost 2 bases, with 10 bases spanning the gap. Germline assignment: CDR1 MNHNS and CDR2 SASEGT. The CDR3: CASSPLGPYEQYF. The CDR3 DNA is TGTGCCAGCAGTCCTTTGGGGCCCTACGAGCAGTACTTC.

The J gene is TRBJ1-3, the V gene TRBV2; the D is unclear. The V end lost 7 bases, the J end lost 0 bases, and 16 bases lay between the germline ends. This CDR3 contains 16 residues. Germline loops: CDR1 SNHLY, CDR2 FYNNEI. CDR3 residues: CASIRRSDDSGNTIYF. The CDR3 nucleotides read TGTGCCAGCATCCGCCGATCAGATGACTCTGGAAACACCATATATTTT.

J is TRBJ1-1 and V is TRBV27; D might be TRBD1 (5 bases). V was shortened by 4 bases and J by 3 bases, with 12 bases between the two germline ends. CDR3 length: 14 amino acids. Per the germline V gene, CDR1 is MNHEY and CDR2 is SMNVEV (reference sequence). CDR3: CASSWKQVHTEAFF. The CDR3 DNA follows: TGTGCCAGCAGTTGGAAACAGGTCCACACTGAAGCTTTCTTT.

V gene TRBV20-1 combines with J gene TRBJ2-1; 7 positions agree with TRBD2. Germline values: CDR1 DFQATT, CDR2 SNEGSKA (reference sequence). The CDR3 sequence is 17 residues long. The J segment lost 0 bases and the V segment lost 1 base, leaving 9 bases of the junction unmatched. The CDR3 DNA follows: TGCAGTGCTAGAGGGGAGGGCGGGACGAGCTCCTACAATGAGCAGTTCTTC. It translates to CSARGEGGTSSYNEQFF.

This clonotype was seen more than once but under ten times. The V gene is TRBV20-1, the J gene TRBJ1-1; 10 bases are a match to TRBD1. This CDR3 is 15 amino acids long. Germline V lookup: CDR1 DFQATT, CDR2 SNEGSKA (reference sequence). V was pared by 5 bases and J by 0 bases, with 6 bases of the junction left unmatched. The CDR3 reads CSADTGQGMNTEAFF. The DNA for the CDR3 is TGCAGTGCTGATACGGGACAGGGGATGAACACTGAAGCTTTCTTT.

This chain joins TRBV2 and TRBJ1-2, with D maybe TRBD1 (5 bases). Per germline, CDR1 SNHLY and CDR2 FYNNEI. The CDR3 runs to 14 residues. With 8 bases removed from V and 3 bases from J, the gap between germline ends came to 16 bases. This CDR3 reads CASGGRGRDYGYTF. CDR3 nucleotides: TGTGCCAGCGGGGGACGAGGAAGGGACTATGGCTACACCTTC.

The rearrangement links TRBV20-1 to TRBJ2-5; D possibly corresponds to TRBD2 (5 bases). The CDR3 spans 16 residues. The V gene's germline CDR1 is DFQATT and CDR2 SNEGSKA (reference sequence). V gave up 5 bases and J gave up 2 bases, with 21 bases separating them. CDR3 in amino acids: CSASGRQRRDQETQYF. DNA of the CDR3: TGCAGTGCTTCCGGACGCCAACGCCGGGATCAAGAGACCCAGTACTTC.

The chain employs TRBV28 and TRBJ2-3, with TRBD2 identical over 13 bases. The CDR3 extends over 16 amino acids. CDR1 MDHEN and CDR2 SYDVKM come from the germline V gene. V shed 6 bases and J 2 bases; nucleotides not matched to a gene: 5. This chain's CDR3 is CASRTSGRTNTDTQYF. In DNA, the CDR3 is TGTGCCAGCAGGACTAGCGGGAGGACGAACACAGATACGCAGTATTTT.

This chain links TRBV27 with TRBJ2-3; 7 bases fit TRBD2. The CDR3 runs to 17 residues. Germline CDR1 and CDR2: MNHEY and SMNVEV (reference sequence). The V and J ends lost 7 bases and 0 bases, in that order; junction bases with no gene match: 13. This CDR3 is CASTLPPGGTSTDTQYF. The CDR3 DNA reads as TGTGCCAGCACCTTACCCCCCGGGGGGACCAGCACAGATACGCAGTATTTT.

The J gene is TRBJ2-7, the V gene TRBV28, with 12 positions matching TRBD2. Germline values: CDR1 MDHEN, CDR2 SYDVKM. The CDR3 contains 16 residues. V was clipped by 4 bases and J by 0 bases; unmatched bases: 4. CDR3 in DNA: TGTGCCAGCAGTTGGACTAGCGGGACTAACTCCTACGAGCAGTACTTC. Amino acids: CASSWTSGTNSYEQYF.

The chain joins TRBV28 to TRBJ2-5; D uncertain. Trimming took 3 bases from V and 0 from J, leaving 8 bases between them. This CDR3 region has 14 residues. Germline CDR1 MDHEN, CDR2 SYDVKM. The CDR3 region is CASSFGGYQETQYF. The CDR3 DNA follows: TGTGCCAGCAGTTTCGGTGGGTACCAAGAGACCCAGTACTTC. The variable domain in full, completed from reference TRBV28 and TRBJ2-5, reads DVKVTQSSRYLVKRTGEKVFLECVQDMDHENMFWYRQDPGLGLRLIYFSYDVKMKEKGDIPEGYSVSREKKERFSLILESASTNQTSMYLCASSFGGYQETQYFGPGTRLLVL.

The gene calls are TRBV20-1 and TRBJ2-7, with TRBD2 matching over 7 bases. Germline V gives CDR1 DFQATT, CDR2 SNEGSKA (reference sequence). The J segment lost 1 base and the V segment lost 6 bases, leaving 9 bases of the junction unmatched. The CDR3 is made up of 14 amino acids. DNA for the CDR3: TGCAGTGCGCCTCCTAGCGGTCGGTCCTACGAGCAGTACTTC. Residues: CSAPPSGRSYEQYF.

The V call is TRBV7-9, the J call TRBJ2-3; 13 positions match TRBD2. The CDR3 length is 19 residues. Trimming cost V 8 bases and J 1 base; bases outside gene matches: 15. Per the germline V gene, CDR1 is SEHNR and CDR2 is FQNEAQ (reference sequence). In DNA form, the CDR3 reads TGTGCCAGCCGCCGGTCAGGGACTAGCGGGATGAGGGGCACAGATACGCAGTATTTT. This codes for CASRRSGTSGMRGTDTQYF.

This chain connects TRBV23-1 to TRBJ2-5; 7 bases match TRBD1. TRBV23-1 carries the ORF label, with uncertain function. This CDR3 has 15 residues. The V segment lost 8 bases and the J segment 2 bases; nucleotides outside the gene matches: 11. This chain's CDR3 is CASGTDRTGQETQYF. The CDR3 DNA follows: TGCGCCAGCGGGACGGACAGGACTGGACAAGAGACCCAGTACTTC.

The gene calls are TRBV27 and TRBJ1-1; tentatively, D is TRBD1 (5 bases). In germline, CDR1 is MNHEY, CDR2 SMNVEV (reference sequence). CDR3 length: 13 amino acids. V lost 1 base, J lost 5 bases, and 8 bases lay in between. The CDR3 bases are TGTGCCAGCAGTTTATTAAGGGGTACTGAAGCTTTCTTT. This gives the protein CASSLLRGTEAFF.

The rearrangement joins TRBV6-5 to TRBJ2-3, with a tentative D call TRBD1 (6 bases). Trimming pared 0 bases from V and 6 bases from J, leaving 16 bases between. Germline CDR1 and CDR2: MNHEY and SVGAGI. The CDR3 is made up of 16 amino acids. In nucleotides, the CDR3 is TGTGCCAGCAGTTACTCAAGGGGGAGTACGGGTGATACGCAGTATTTT. This codes for CASSYSRGSTGDTQYF.

This clonotype has a handful of counts. The chain employs TRBV6-4 and TRBJ2-1; D perhaps matches TRBD2 (5 bases). Per germline, CDR1 MRHNA and CDR2 SNTAGT. This CDR3 region has 14 residues. V dropped 2 bases and J dropped 0 bases, with 5 bases sitting between them. Here the CDR3 DNA reads TGTGCCAGCAGTGACGGGAGCTCCTACAATGAGCAGTTCTTC. It translates to CASSDGSSYNEQFF.

The chain has TRBV2 and TRBJ2-5; D is undetermined. CDR1 and CDR2 (germline): SNHLY, FYNNEI. The length of the CDR3 is 13 residues. Trimming took 3 bases from V and 4 from J, leaving 9 bases between them. The CDR3 nucleotides are TGTGCCAGCAGTGATGACCCAGGAGAGACCCAGTACTTC. Translating it yields CASSDDPGETQYF.